What follows are 15 T cell receptor beta chains derived from one specimen sequenced in a study of blood T cell repertoires in COVID-19. Clones were read by immunoSEQ multiplex PCR, and TCRdb kept only the in-frame ones, dropping some. This table has around 280,000 clones, roughly 87% appearing once. The sample was peripheral blood. Receptors were obtained from a woman aged 50 to 65 who had recovered from COVID-19.

The chain recombines TRBV7-2 with TRBJ1-1; 11 nucleotides align to TRBD1. The V segment lost 2 bases and the J segment 1 base; nucleotides outside the gene matches: 6. The CDR3 has 17 amino acids. Germline CDR1 SGHTA, CDR2 FQGNSA. This CDR3 is CASSLMGQGGWNTEAFF. Here the CDR3 DNA reads TGTGCCAGCAGCTTAATGGGACAGGGGGGGTGGAACACTGAAGCTTTCTTT. Complete variable domain (other parts from reference TRBV7-2 and TRBJ1-1): GAGVSQSPSNKVTEKGKDVELRCDPISGHTALYWYRQSLGQGLEFLIYFQGNSAPDKSGLPSDRFSAERTGGSVSTLTIQRTQQEDSAVYLCASSLMGQGGWNTEAFFGQGTRLTVV.

This clone has a handful of counts. V and J are TRBV7-3 and TRBJ1-5; TRBD1 matches at 7 bases. CDR1 and CDR2 (germline): SGHTA, FQGTGA. The CDR3 is 15 residues long. V gave up 2 bases and J gave up 2 bases; unmatched junction bases: 3. CDR3 protein: CASSLPTGGNQPQHF. CDR3 nucleotides: TGTGCCAGCAGCTTACCTACAGGGGGCAATCAGCCCCAGCATTTT.

This clone appeared a few times. J is TRBJ2-3 and V is TRBV5-6, with 10 bases aligning to TRBD2. CDR1 and CDR2 (germline): SGHDT, YYEEEE. The CDR3 is made up of 16 amino acids. The J segment lost 5 bases and the V segment lost 0 bases, leaving 6 bases of the junction unmatched. CDR3 residues: CASSLDRTSGRDTQYF. The CDR3 bases are TGTGCCAGCAGCTTGGACAGGACTAGCGGAAGAGATACGCAGTATTTT.

The chain couples TRBV5-1 to TRBJ1-6, with D tentatively TRBD1 (5 bases). Between the trimmed V and J ends, which lost 3 bases and 9 bases, there was a span of 13 bases. Looked up from germline, CDR1 is SGHRS and CDR2 is YFSETQ. The CDR3 runs to 14 residues. The CDR3 region has the DNA TGCGCCAGCAGCTCCCAAGGAAGGGGTTCACCCCTCCACTTT. Protein: CASSSQGRGSPLHF. Complete variable domain (other parts from reference TRBV5-1 and TRBJ1-6): KAGVTQTPRYLIKTRGQQVTLSCSPISGHRSVSWYQQTPGQGLQFLFEYFSETQRNKGNFPGRFSGRQFSNSRSEMNVSTLELGDSALYLCASSSQGRGSPLHFGNGTRLTVT.

The chain uses TRBV15 and TRBJ1-5, with 8 bases that match TRBD1. Germline V CDR1 and CDR2: LNHNV, YYDKDF (reference sequence). The CDR3 length is 15 residues. The ends lost 5 bases at V and 3 bases at J; junction bases unmatched: 6. The CDR3 DNA sequence: TGTGCCACCAGCCTAGGACAGGGAGTCAATCAGCCCCAGCATTTT. This gives the protein CATSLGQGVNQPQHF.

This sequence joins TRBV4-2 and TRBJ1-1; 10 bases agree with TRBD1. V was clipped by 4 bases and J by 1 base; unmatched bases: 3. CDR1 is LGHNA and CDR2 is YNFKEQ in the germline V gene. CDR3 length equals 15 residues. CDR3 sequence reads: CASSPRTGGNTEAFF. The CDR3, as DNA: TGTGCCAGCAGCCCGAGGACAGGGGGGAACACTGAAGCTTTCTTT.

The chain recombines TRBV5-4 with TRBJ2-5; 12 nucleotides align to TRBD2. There are 14 residues in the CDR3. The ends lost 9 bases at V and 5 bases at J; junction bases unmatched: 8. Germline CDR1 SGHNT, CDR2 YYREEE (reference sequence). In DNA, the CDR3 is TGTGCCACCACTCTAGCGGGAGGGCGGGAGACCCAGTACTTC. Translation: CATTLAGGRETQYF.

V and J are TRBV6-6 and TRBJ2-1, with TRBD1 matching 7 bases. This CDR3 is 15 amino acids long. The junction had 13 bases not matched to a gene; V was cut back by 7 bases and J by 7 bases. The V gene's germline CDR1 is MNHNY and CDR2 SVGAGI (reference sequence). The CDR3: CASTRRGQSQNEQFF. In nucleotides, the CDR3 is TGTGCCAGCACCCGACGGGGACAGAGCCAAAATGAGCAGTTCTTC.

The CDR3 DNA follows: TGCGCCAGCAGCCAAGTCCCGCGGGGGCGGGAGTCTAGCACAGATACGCAGTATTTT. Its protein product is CASSQVPRGRESSTDTQYF. The chain employs TRBV4-3 and TRBJ2-3; D perhaps matches TRBD2 (7 bases). The germline V gene encodes CDR1 LGHNA and CDR2 YSLEER. The CDR3 length is 19 residues. The V gene lost 1 base and the J gene lost 0 bases, with 20 bases spanning the gap.

This sequence joins TRBV5-4 and TRBJ2-7, with TRBD2 identical over 11 bases. Germline-derived CDR1 and CDR2 are SGHNT and YYREEE (reference sequence). This CDR3 has 16 residues. The trim removed 0 bases at V and 4 bases at J, leaving 6 bases unmatched. Here the CDR3 reads CASSLGAGTSGYEQYF. The CDR3 bases are TGTGCCAGCAGCTTGGGGGCCGGGACTAGCGGATACGAGCAGTACTTC.

The rearrangement links TRBV2 to TRBJ2-6, with a tentative D call TRBD2 (5 bases). CDR3 length: 16 amino acids. Germline assignment: CDR1 SNHLY and CDR2 FYNNEI. Trimming removed 7 bases at V and 1 base at J, with 14 bases between. The CDR3 here is CASIEGQQSGANVLTF. The CDR3 nucleotides read TGTGCCAGCATAGAGGGTCAGCAATCTGGGGCCAACGTCCTGACTTTC.

CDR3 nucleotide sequence: TGTGCCAGCAGTTCCTCCTTGGATACGCAGTATTTT. This gives the protein CASSSSLDTQYF. V is TRBV6-5 and J is TRBJ2-3; no definite D call. The germline CDR1 and CDR2 sequences are MNHEY and SVGAGI. There are 12 residues in the CDR3. Deletions cut 4 bases from V and 6 bases from J, with 8 bases between.

The J gene is TRBJ2-7, the V gene TRBV27; 9 bases align to TRBD2. J gave up 0 bases and V 11 bases, and 11 bases lay outside the gene matches. The CDR3 totals 15 residues. CDR1 and CDR2 from the germline V gene are MNHEY and SMNVEV (reference sequence). The CDR3 spells CAPNRGTSYSYEQYF. The DNA for the CDR3 is TGTGCCCCTAATAGAGGGACTAGCTACTCCTACGAGCAGTACTTC.

The chain uses TRBV20-1 and TRBJ1-1, with D tentatively TRBD1 (6 bases). The CDR3 spans 14 residues. Germline-derived CDR1 and CDR2 are DFQATT and SNEGSKA (reference sequence). V was pared by 3 bases and J by 1 base, with 12 bases between. The CDR3: CSASSRDKNTEAFF. CDR3 nucleotide sequence: TGCAGTGCTAGTTCCCGGGACAAGAACACTGAAGCTTTCTTT.

The rearrangement joins TRBV11-2 to TRBJ1-1; TRBD1 agrees at 10 bases. Trimming took 0 bases from V and 2 from J; bases not matched to a gene: 12. The CDR3 extends over 19 amino acids. Germline V gene sequence: CDR1 SGHAT, CDR2 FQNNGV. CDR3 residues: CASSLDKVGTGEFNTEAFF. In DNA, the CDR3 is TGTGCCAGCAGCTTAGATAAGGTCGGGACAGGGGAGTTCAACACTGAAGCTTTCTTT.